Listed below are T cell receptor beta chains from one sample, sequenced in a study of control samples from healthy donors and cancer patients. Data came from immunoSEQ multiplex PCR; TCRdb stores just in-frame clones and leaves some out. Of around 50,000 clones detected, around 93% appear once; the ten largest clones hold about 0.93%. Material for sequencing was PBMCs. The origin of the receptors is a young man with colorectal cancer. The CDR3 runs from the conserved cysteine through the conserved F or W.

v_call cdr3_aa
TRBV5-1 CASSSGLLEYNEQFF
TRBV27 CASSFQGIGELFF
TRBV19 CASRFGTGRTGELFF
TRBV6-5 CASNPGGWDGYTF
TRBV19 CASSSNPGRGGEQYF
TRBV20-1 CSASWSSDPFTDTQYF
TRBV19 CASRQGTKLYGYTF
TRBV5-1 CASSLGEAYGYTF
TRBV27 CASKKGGPDNEQFF
TRBV6-5 CASHRGGWTGYTF
TRBV7-9 CASSPDRGLKNTEAFF
TRBV7-7 CASSPGTGVTGELFF
TRBV5-1 CASSHLDRAEETQYF
TRBV5-1 CASSLAHGASGEDEQFF
TRBV28 CASSSPLTTGSAEAFF
TRBV7-8 CASSFISGELNEQFF
TRBV2 CASSLRRGTDTQYF
TRBV7-2 CASSPRDPILSLYNEQFF
TRBV4-1 CASRRNVHDPNEKLFF
TRBV6-4 CASRRAGDTDTQYF
TRBV24-1 CATSDWGGQGINEQFF
TRBV19 CASSMMKGGNTIYF
TRBV7-9 CASSSPGTGELFF
TRBV3-1/TRBV3-2 CASSQDARSSYNEQFF
TRBV5-1 CASRPTSRNPYEQYF
TRBV19 CASSTQGAQNYGYTF
TRBV30 CAWSRPQGGDYGYTF
TRBV9 CASSVDGSKQETQYF
TRBV7-8 CASSPDSSFLYGYTF
TRBV29-1 CSVPGVYGYTF
TRBV19 CASSPRDRESGYTF
TRBV6-1 CASTPRRTVRGYTF
TRBV6-5 CASRGLNQPQHF
TRBV30 CAWSVERQGSGRYTF
TRBV9 CASSVDRGPETQYF
TRBV27 CASSLEWGRVNTGELFF
TRBV7-9 CASRHLSYNEQFF
TRBV6-6 CASSQTHLDGRFPEPTEAFF
TRBV4-1 CASSQDGSEAFF
TRBV5-1 CASSLKGVVDAGELFF
TRBV6-5 CATFRGASEQFF
TRBV14 CASSRRGSGDIDTQYF
TRBV28 CASSRWDRGHEQYF
TRBV5-6 CASRVGRSPYEQYF
TRBV6-1 CASSDQRGAYEQYF
TRBV4-3 CASSQTYRDSYYEQYF
TRBV10-3 CAISAGVRGSTGELFF
TRBV7-6 CASSLTEWGTEAFF